These 14 T cell receptor beta chains were sequenced from one sample in a study of blood T cell repertoires in COVID-19. Only in-frame clones appear in the TCRdb table, and some are missing; sequencing was by immunoSEQ multiplex PCR. Of about 250,000 clones listed, 85% to 90% were seen once; the top ten hold over 1.2%. The sequencing sample was made of peripheral blood. These TCRs come from a man older than 75 with acute or convalescent COVID-19.

The table lists this clone with a count of one. The chain joins TRBV9 to TRBJ1-2; TRBD1 might be the D (6 bases). Germline CDR1 and CDR2: SGDLS and YYNGEE. Trimming removed 1 base from V and 6 bases from J, with 10 bases in between. This CDR3 has 13 amino acids. Written as DNA, the CDR3 is TGTGCCAGCAGCGTAATGGGGGCTAATGGCTACACCTTC. It encodes CASSVMGANGYTF.

The V gene is TRBV4-3, the J gene TRBJ2-6; D remains unclear. This CDR3 is 16 amino acids long. CDR1 LGHNA and CDR2 YSLEER come from the germline V gene. The V end lost 0 bases, the J end lost 1 base, and 7 bases lay between the germline ends. The chain's CDR3 is CASSQDMASGANVLTF. CDR3 sequence (DNA): TGCGCCAGCAGCCAAGATATGGCATCTGGGGCCAACGTCCTGACTTTC.

The chain combines TRBV7-2 with TRBJ1-4; 7 bases line up with TRBD1. V shed 5 bases, J shed 4 bases, and the junction held 7 bases outside the gene matches. Germline-derived CDR1 and CDR2 are SGHTA and FQGNSA. The CDR3 is 15 amino acids. In nucleotides, the CDR3 is TGTGCCAGCAGCCCAAGGGACAGTCTTAATGAAAAACTGTTTTTT. Translation gives CASSPRDSLNEKLFF.

This clone has just one count. J is TRBJ2-1 and V is TRBV29-1; TRBD1 is a possible D gene (6 bases). This CDR3 is 15 amino acids long. Deletions cut 6 bases from V and 0 bases from J, with 15 bases between. Germline loops: CDR1 SQVTM, CDR2 ANQGSEA. In DNA form, the CDR3 reads TGCAGCGTCACAAAGGACAGTAGCTCCTACAATGAGCAGTTCTTC. Its translation is CSVTKDSSSYNEQFF.

The chain combines TRBV14 with TRBJ2-1; 11 bases match TRBD2. In germline, CDR1 is SGHDN, CDR2 FVKESK. CDR3 length: 18 residues. The J segment lost 3 bases and the V segment lost 3 bases, leaving 10 bases of the junction unmatched. The CDR3, as DNA: TGTGCCAGCAGCCAGGGTCATAGCGGGAGGGCCGGCTACAATGAGCAGTTCTTC. Its protein product is CASSQGHSGRAGYNEQFF. Full variable domain (rest looked up from reference TRBV14 and TRBJ2-1): EAGVTQFPSHSVIEKGQTVTLRCDPISGHDNLYWYRRVMGKEIKFLLHFVKESKQDESGMPNNRFLAERTGGTYSTLKVQPAELEDSGVYFCASSQGHSGRAGYNEQFFGPGTRLTVL.

The chain links TRBV11-3 to TRBJ1-6; unclear D gene. The CDR3 loop spans 13 amino acids. CDR1 SGHNT and CDR2 YENEEA come from the germline V gene. Deletions cut 0 bases from V and 10 bases from J, with 7 bases between. The CDR3 here is CASSLDRESPLHF. Written as DNA, the CDR3 is TGTGCCAGCAGCTTAGATCGGGAATCACCCCTCCACTTT.

The chain uses TRBV6-2 or TRBV6-3 and TRBJ2-1; the D gene is possibly TRBD1 (6 bases). The CDR3 covers 16 residues. The germline V gene has CDR1 MNHEY and CDR2 SVGEGT. V shed 0 bases and J shed 9 bases, with 18 bases lying between them. The CDR3 reads CASSYSSRGNSGEQFF. CDR3 DNA sequence: TGTGCCAGCAGTTACTCGAGTAGGGGGAATAGTGGTGAGCAGTTCTTC.

J is TRBJ2-7 and V is TRBV7-3; TRBD1 matches at 10 bases. V trimming: 5 bases; J trimming: 2 bases; junction bases outside the gene matches: 9. This CDR3 is built from 16 residues. Looked up from germline, CDR1 is SGHTA and CDR2 is FQGTGA. In DNA, the CDR3 is TGTGCCAGCAGCGGAATTTCCGGGACAGGGGCCTACGAGCAGTACTTC. It codes for CASSGISGTGAYEQYF.

The J gene is TRBJ2-5, the V gene TRBV7-2; 8 bases map to TRBD2. J lost 5 bases, V lost 5 bases, and 7 bases had no gene match. This CDR3 has 14 amino acids. CDR1 and CDR2 (germline): SGHTA, FQGNSA. The CDR3 spells CASSITSGSETQYF. CDR3 sequence (DNA): TGTGCCAGCAGCATTACCAGCGGGAGTGAGACCCAGTACTTC.

For this clone: Other DNA sequences of this sample code for an identical CDR3. The CDR3 here is CASNIGNQPQHF. CDR3 nucleotide sequence: TGTGCCAGCAACATTGGTAATCAGCCCCAGCATTTT. The V and J genes are TRBV2 and TRBJ1-5; D remains unclear. The CDR3 runs 12 residues. Trimming took 7 bases from V and 4 from J, leaving 8 bases between them. Germline CDR1 and CDR2: SNHLY and FYNNEI.

This sequence joins TRBV11-1 and TRBJ2-7, with TRBD1 matching over 11 bases. The CDR3 is 15 amino acids. CDR1 is SGHAT, CDR2 FQDESV, per germline (reference sequence). V lost 5 bases to trimming and J lost 3 bases; unmatched junction nucleotides: 6. This chain's CDR3 is CASSPGGTGGYEQYF. The CDR3 coding sequence is TGTGCCAGCAGCCCAGGGGGGACAGGGGGCTACGAGCAGTACTTC.

This rearrangement joins TRBV5-1 to TRBJ1-2; a possible D gene is TRBD1 (5 bases). Germline CDR1 SGHRS, CDR2 YFSETQ. The CDR3 is 14 residues long. V was clipped by 0 bases and J by 2 bases, with 8 bases between them. The CDR3 coding sequence is TGCGCCAGCAGCTTGGGGGGCACGAACTATGGCTACACCTTC. Translated, it gives CASSLGGTNYGYTF.

V usage is TRBV7-2 and J usage is TRBJ2-7, with unresolved D. V was clipped by 4 bases and J by 3 bases, with 10 bases between them. The CDR3 is 13 amino acids. Germline loops: CDR1 SGHTA, CDR2 FQGNSA. CDR3 coding DNA: TGTGCCAGCAGCTCCCCCCCCCTCTACGAGCAGTACTTC. The encoded protein is CASSSPPLYEQYF.

The chain links TRBV2 to TRBJ2-1; D perhaps matches TRBD2 (5 bases). Trimming cost V 4 bases and J 2 bases, with 12 bases left between them. Germline lookup yields CDR1 SNHLY and CDR2 FYNNEI. The CDR3 has 15 residues. For the CDR3, the DNA is TGTGCCAGCAGTGCGGTCAACGGGACCTACAATGAGCAGTTCTTC. Its translation: CASSAVNGTYNEQFF.